The 27 T cell receptor beta chains listed next were all sequenced from one sample in a study of blood T cell repertoires in COVID-19 (TCRdb year 2020). Receptor libraries were prepared by the immunoSEQ multiplex PCR assay. TCRdb provides this immuneACCESS table in a form limited to in-frame rearrangements. Some clones are lacking; in checked studies, under half of them reflect an unresolved V gene, and why the rest are absent is not known. Present in this sample are roughly 230,000 clones, 70% to 90% of which were seen just once. 6.6% of the sample rests with the top ten. The material sequenced was PBMCs or T cells enriched from blood (not recorded which). All receptors come from a woman between 50 and 59 years old who had been exposed to COVID-19.

The J gene is TRBJ1-2, the V gene TRBV12-3 or TRBV12-4; D gene unclear. CDR3 length equals 13 residues. V was shortened by 1 base and J by 8 bases, with 11 bases between the two germline ends. CDR3 protein: CASSLGGGWGYTF. For the CDR3, the DNA is TGTGCCAGCAGTTTAGGCGGCGGCTGGGGCTACACCTTC.

This clone has ten or more counts. The rearrangement uses TRBV12-3 or TRBV12-4 and TRBJ1-2; D might be TRBD1 (5 bases). V lost 3 bases, J lost 4 bases, and 9 bases lay in between. This CDR3 spans 13 amino acids. CDR3 sequence (DNA): TGTGCCAGCAGTTTGGGACTTAGCTATGGCTACACCTTC. Translated: CASSLGLSYGYTF.

This clone was seen a few times. V is TRBV18 and J is TRBJ2-1, with a possible D match to TRBD1 (6 bases). Per the germline V gene, CDR1 is KGHSH and CDR2 is LQKENI. CDR3 length: 16 amino acids. The ends were cut back, 0 bases at V and 4 bases at J, with 13 bases in the middle. CDR3 sequence reads: CASSPPRTVLYNEQFF. The CDR3 nucleotides are TGTGCCAGCTCACCACCGAGGACAGTTCTATACAATGAGCAGTTCTTC.

The chain links TRBV5-6 to TRBJ1-3; the D is unclear. Germline CDR1 reads SGHDT; CDR2 reads YYEEEE. This CDR3 spans 15 amino acids. Trimming pared 5 bases from V and 0 bases from J, leaving 12 bases between. The chain's CDR3 is CASSQTAISGNTIYF. The CDR3 DNA sequence: TGTGCCAGCAGTCAAACAGCAATCTCTGGAAACACCATATATTTT.

V usage is TRBV10-3 and J usage is TRBJ1-2; D might be TRBD1 (5 bases). V was pared by 8 bases and J by 8 bases, with 12 bases between. CDR1 and CDR2 (germline): ENHRY, SYGVKD. The CDR3 is 11 residues long. CDR3 nucleotide sequence: TGTGCCATCGAGGGGAGGGAAGGCTACACCTTC. It specifies CAIEGREGYTF.

The V gene is TRBV6-5, the J gene TRBJ1-1; 7 bases are a match to TRBD1. Germline V CDR1 and CDR2: MNHEY, SVGAGI. CDR3 size: 14 residues. V shed 9 bases, J shed 0 bases, and the junction held 7 bases outside the gene matches. The CDR3 loop is CASFETGMNTEAFF. In nucleotides, the CDR3 is TGTGCCAGTTTTGAGACAGGGATGAACACTGAAGCTTTCTTT.

The DNA of the CDR3 is TGTGCCAGCAGCTTGGCCGGAGTAGCGGAATCCTCAGATACGCAGTATTTT. Encoded protein: CASSLAGVAESSDTQYF. The rearrangement uses TRBV5-6 and TRBJ2-3, with D maybe TRBD2 (6 bases). The CDR3 is 17 residues long. Trimming left V 0 bases short and J 4 bases short, with 18 bases between. Germline loops: CDR1 SGHDT, CDR2 YYEEEE.

The chain is built from TRBV30 and TRBJ2-7, with a possible D match to TRBD2 (7 bases). CDR1 is GTSNPN, CDR2 SVGIG, per germline (reference sequence). This CDR3 is built from 13 residues. The ends were cut back, 1 base at V and 2 bases at J, with 9 bases in the middle. The CDR3 bases are TGTGCCTGGAGTGGCGGGGGCCCCTACGAGCAGTACTTC. This sequence encodes CAWSGGGPYEQYF.

This clone appeared a single time. The chain carries TRBV5-6 and TRBJ2-1, with D possibly being TRBD1 (6 bases). In germline, CDR1 is SGHDT, CDR2 YYEEEE. Trimming stripped 3 bases from V and 2 bases from J, with 12 bases between. This CDR3 has 15 amino acids. The CDR3: CASSWGRGAYNEQFF. CDR3 sequence (DNA): TGTGCCAGCAGCTGGGGCAGGGGAGCCTACAATGAGCAGTTCTTC.

This clone appeared once. The CDR3 spells CASSHRDRYSMNTEAFF. The CDR3 nucleotides read TGTGCCAGCAGCCACCGGGACAGGTATTCCATGAACACTGAAGCTTTCTTT. The chain joins TRBV5-5 to TRBJ1-1, with 8 bases identical to TRBD1. The ends lost 4 bases at V and 0 bases at J; junction bases unmatched: 11. The CDR3 spans 17 residues. In germline, CDR1 is SGHKS, CDR2 YYEKEE (reference sequence).

The gene calls are TRBV5-1 and TRBJ1-1, with a weak D call TRBD1 (6 bases). Germline loops: CDR1 SGHRS, CDR2 YFSETQ. The CDR3 totals 11 residues. Trimming cost V 3 bases and J 9 bases, with 9 bases left between them. The CDR3 nucleotides are TGCGCCAGCAGCTACGGACAGAAAGCTTTCTTT. This gives the protein CASSYGQKAFF.

This clone occurred once. Other nucleotide sequences from this sample produce the same CDR3. This sequence joins TRBV11-3 and TRBJ2-2, with D uncertain. From germline, CDR1 is SGHNT and CDR2 YENEEA. CDR3 length: 11 amino acids. Trimming stripped 5 bases from V and 5 bases from J, with 3 bases between. CDR3 sequence (DNA): TGTGCCAGCAGCCGGACCGGGGAGCTGTTTTTT. Protein sequence: CASSRTGELFF.

The CDR3 protein is CASSSGRVLAGEQFF. The CDR3 region has the DNA TGTGCCAGCAGTTCGGGCAGGGTTTTAGCGGGTGAGCAGTTCTTC. The J gene is TRBJ2-1, the V gene TRBV6-5, with 7 bases matching TRBD2. Trimming took 4 bases from V and 9 from J; bases not matched to a gene: 12. This CDR3 spans 15 amino acids. The germline CDR1 and CDR2 sequences are MNHEY and SVGAGI.

The chain combines TRBV28 with TRBJ2-3, with D perhaps TRBD2 (5 bases). The CDR3 runs to 16 residues. CDR1 MDHEN and CDR2 SYDVKM come from the germline V gene. Trimming removed 8 bases from V and 0 bases from J, with 18 bases in between. In DNA form, the CDR3 reads TGTGCCAGCTCACCCGAGGAGGCACCTAGCACAGATACGCAGTATTTT. Its translation: CASSPEEAPSTDTQYF.

V is TRBV29-1 and J is TRBJ1-1; perhaps TRBD1 as D (5 bases). Germline CDR1 SQVTM, CDR2 ANQGSEA. The CDR3 totals 13 residues. CDR3 protein: CSVRGSVNTEAFF. The CDR3 DNA reads as TGCAGTGTACGGGGGAGCGTGAACACTGAAGCTTTCTTT.

This sequence joins TRBV15 and TRBJ2-6; a possible D gene is TRBD2 (6 bases). CDR3 length equals 13 residues. The germline CDR1 and CDR2 sequences are LNHNV and YYDKDF (reference sequence). V lost 5 bases and J lost 7, with 9 bases in between. The CDR3 sequence is CATSLGGANVLTF. The DNA of the CDR3 is TGTGCCACCAGCCTCGGGGGTGCCAACGTCCTGACTTTC.

This chain links TRBV24-1 with TRBJ1-2; 11 bases align to TRBD1. The V gene's germline CDR1 is KGHDR and CDR2 SFDVKD. CDR3 size: 13 residues. With V trimmed by 3 bases and J by 14 bases, 7 bases remained unmatched. The CDR3, as DNA: TGTGCCACCAGTGATAAGGGGACAGGGGGGATTACCTTC. It yields the protein CATSDKGTGGITF.

The chain employs TRBV12-5 and TRBJ1-2, with no clear D. Germline-derived CDR1 and CDR2 are LGHNT and FRNRAP. This CDR3 contains 16 residues. Trimming pared 0 bases from V and 4 bases from J, leaving 15 bases between. CDR3 residues: CASGLVLQAPGYGYTF. The CDR3 nucleotides read TGTGCTAGTGGTTTGGTGCTTCAGGCTCCCGGCTATGGCTACACCTTC.

The V gene is TRBV7-7, the J gene TRBJ2-1, with 7 bases matching TRBD1. Germline V gene data show CDR1 as SSHAT and CDR2 as FNYEAQ (reference sequence). V trimming: 4 bases; J trimming: 6 bases; junction bases outside the gene matches: 3. This CDR3 is built from 13 residues. DNA for the CDR3: TGTGCCAGCAGCTCGACAGGGACCAATGAGCAGTTCTTC. Residues: CASSSTGTNEQFF. Full variable domain (missing parts from reference TRBV7-7 and TRBJ2-1): GAGVSQSPRYKVTKRGQDVTLRCDPISSHATLYWYQQALGQGPEFLTYFNYEAQPDKSGLPSDRFSAERPEGSISTLTIQRTEQRDSAMYRCASSSTGTNEQFFGPGTRLTVL.

The V and J genes are TRBV23-1 and TRBJ1-2; D is ambiguous. TRBV23-1 has ORF status, its function being uncertain. This CDR3 comprises 11 residues. The V end lost 5 bases, the J end lost 8 bases, and 9 bases lay between the germline ends. This CDR3 reads CASSYSPGYTF. For the CDR3, the DNA is TGCGCCAGCAGTTACAGTCCCGGCTACACCTTC.

The chain carries TRBV2 and TRBJ1-5; D perhaps matches TRBD1 (5 bases). Between the trimmed V and J ends, which lost 6 bases and 11 bases, there was a span of 14 bases. CDR3 size: 12 residues. Germline V gives CDR1 SNHLY, CDR2 FYNNEI. In DNA, the CDR3 is TGTGCCAGCAGGGGGGAGGATAGAGCCCAGCATTTT. Its translation is CASRGEDRAQHF.

The chain joins TRBV28 to TRBJ1-1; the D is unclear. Germline V CDR1 and CDR2: MDHEN, SYDVKM. This CDR3 has 13 amino acids. Trimming removed 2 bases from V and 3 bases from J, with 7 bases in between. CDR3 sequence reads: CASSLNRDTEAFF. CDR3 DNA: TGTGCCAGCAGTTTAAACCGGGACACTGAAGCTTTCTTT.

The chain's CDR3 is CASSFPSANTGELFF. The CDR3 DNA sequence: TGCGCCAGCAGCTTCCCGTCTGCGAACACCGGGGAGCTGTTTTTT. The V and J genes are TRBV5-1 and TRBJ2-2; D not certain. V lost 2 bases and J lost 0, with 8 bases in between. CDR3 length: 15 amino acids. CDR1 is SGHRS and CDR2 is YFSETQ in the germline V gene.

The V call is TRBV7-3, the J call TRBJ2-5; 8 bases match TRBD1. Germline V gives CDR1 SGHTA, CDR2 FQGTGA. This CDR3 has 17 amino acids. V was clipped by 0 bases and J by 4 bases; unmatched bases: 10. This CDR3 is CASSLTPRAGGGETQYF. CDR3 sequence (DNA): TGTGCCAGCAGCTTAACTCCCCGCGCAGGGGGCGGAGAGACCCAGTACTTC.

This chain connects TRBV11-3 to TRBJ2-3; D is ambiguous. The CDR3 consists of 11 residues. CDR1 is SGHNT, CDR2 YENEEA, per germline. Trimming stripped 4 bases from V and 3 bases from J, with 2 bases between. The DNA for the CDR3 is TGTGCCAGCAGCTCTACAGATACGCAGTATTTT. Translating gives CASSSTDTQYF.

J is TRBJ1-1 and V is TRBV6-2 or TRBV6-3, with no clear D. The CDR3 has 11 residues. CDR1 is MNHEY and CDR2 is SVGEGT in the germline V gene. The V and J ends lost 6 bases and 5 bases respectively, with 7 bases between them. The CDR3 nucleotides are TGTGCCAGCAGCCACAGAACTGAAGCTTTCTTT. It is translated as CASSHRTEAFF.

This clone came up a few times. This sequence joins TRBV7-9 and TRBJ1-1, with 10 bases matching TRBD1. Germline V gene data show CDR1 as SEHNR and CDR2 as FQNEAQ (reference sequence). V lost 8 bases to trimming and J lost 0 bases; unmatched junction nucleotides: 6. The CDR3 has 15 amino acids. The CDR3 region has the DNA TGTGCCAGCGTTGACAGGGGGCCGATGAACACTGAAGCTTTCTTT. Its protein is CASVDRGPMNTEAFF.